The 22 T cell receptor beta chains in this list originate from one sample, sequenced in a study of cytomegalovirus exposure and HLA in healthy donors (dated by TCRdb to the late 2010s). Libraries were made using the immunoSEQ multiplex PCR assay. A mixture of 60 forward primers for TCR Vbeta segments and 13 reverse primers for TCR Jbeta segments was used in the multiplex PCR. TCRdb carries this immuneACCESS record with in-frame sequences only. Its versions omit some clonotypes, under half of them owing to an unresolved V gene in the studies checked, with the rest unexplained. A total of a few hundred thousand clones appear in this sample, 80% to 95% of them only once. The ten largest clones represent 1.7% of the sample. The material sequenced was PBMCs. These receptors were obtained from a girl aged 2 to 10 in good health and CMV-seronegative.

The J gene is TRBJ1-1, the V gene TRBV6-5, with TRBD1 as a possible D gene (5 bases). Germline assignment: CDR1 MNHEY and CDR2 SVGAGI. The CDR3 runs to 14 residues. Trimming took off 6 bases at V and 1 base at J, with 12 bases between the two ends. The CDR3 coding sequence is TGTGCCAGCAGCGCCGGCAGGGCGAACACTGAAGCTTTCTTT. This codes for CASSAGRANTEAFF.

The chain is built from TRBV18 and TRBJ1-3, with D possibly TRBD1 on 5 matching bases. Trimming took 6 bases from V and 0 from J, leaving 12 bases between them. This CDR3 spans 15 amino acids. Germline V gene sequence: CDR1 KGHSH, CDR2 LQKENI. The DNA of the CDR3 is TGTGCCAGCTCTCTCGGACAAAACTCTGGAAACACCATATATTTT. Protein product: CASSLGQNSGNTIYF.

The chain joins TRBV29-1 to TRBJ2-1; TRBD1 matches at 9 bases. V lost 7 bases, J lost 13 bases, and 5 bases stayed unmatched. From germline, CDR1 is SQVTM and CDR2 ANQGSEA. This CDR3 has 10 residues. CDR3 sequence (DNA): TGCAGCGGGACAGGGGATGTTCAGTTCTTC. Translating it yields CSGTGDVQFF.

The rearrangement joins TRBV6-5 to TRBJ2-7; tentative D call: TRBD2 (5 bases). The CDR3 runs to 16 residues. V gave up 0 bases and J gave up 2 bases, with 14 bases separating them. CDR1 and CDR2 from the germline V gene are MNHEY and SVGAGI. In DNA form, the CDR3 reads TGTGCCAGCAGTTACTCCCCCCCGGGGTCCCCCTACGAGCAGTACTTC. Translated, it gives CASSYSPPGSPYEQYF.

The chain uses TRBV30 and TRBJ2-2, with TRBD1 matching over 8 bases. The CDR3 runs 15 residues. Per the germline V gene, CDR1 is GTSNPN and CDR2 is SVGIG (reference sequence). V lost 2 bases, J lost 5 bases, and 7 bases stayed unmatched. CDR3 amino acids: CAWSLPDRETGELFF. Written as DNA, the CDR3 is TGTGCCTGGAGTCTGCCGGACAGGGAGACCGGGGAGCTGTTTTTT. The complete variable domain, with remaining parts taken from reference TRBV30 and TRBJ2-2, reads SQTIHQWPATLVQPVGSPLSLECTVEGTSNPNLYWYRQAAGRGLQLLFYSVGIGQISSEVPQNLSASRPQDRQFILSSKKLLLSDSGFYLCAWSLPDRETGELFFGEGSRLTVL.

The table lists this clone with a few counts. This chain joins TRBV7-9 and TRBJ2-7; the D gene is possibly TRBD2 (6 bases). Deletions cut 4 bases from V and 2 bases from J, with 18 bases between. The CDR3 spans 16 residues. Germline-derived CDR1 and CDR2 are SEHNR and FQNEAQ (reference sequence). The CDR3 loop is CASSSGESSETYEQYF. CDR3 DNA: TGTGCCAGCAGCTCGGGGGAGTCTAGCGAGACCTACGAGCAGTACTTC. Looking up the rest from reference TRBV7-9 and TRBJ2-7 gives the full variable domain: DTGVSQNPRHKITKRGQNVTFRCDPISEHNRLYWYRQTLGQGPEFLTYFQNEAQLEKSRLLSDRFSAERPKGSFSTLEIQRTEQGDSAMYLCASSSGESSETYEQYFGPGTRLTVT.

V gene TRBV11-2 combines with J gene TRBJ1-3, with D possibly being TRBD1 (5 bases). Germline V gene sequence: CDR1 SGHAT, CDR2 FQNNGV. The ends were cut back, 4 bases at V and 0 bases at J, with 13 bases in the middle. CDR3 length equals 16 residues. CDR3 nucleotide sequence: TGTGCCAGCAGCTCCTACTTTGGGGCCTCTGGAAACACCATATATTTT. This gives the protein CASSSYFGASGNTIYF. Looking up the rest from reference TRBV11-2 and TRBJ1-3 gives the full variable domain: EAGVAQSPRYKIIEKRQSVAFWCNPISGHATLYWYQQILGQGPKLLIQFQNNGVVDDSQLPKDRFSAERLKGVDSTLKIQPAKLEDSAVYLCASSSYFGASGNTIYFGEGSWLTVV.

V is TRBV10-2 and J is TRBJ2-3; D remains unclear. From germline, CDR1 is WSHSY and CDR2 SAAADI. V dropped 6 bases and J dropped 0 bases, with 7 bases sitting between them. The CDR3 runs to 13 residues. CDR3 amino acids: CASSPQSTDTQYF. The CDR3 coding sequence is TGCGCCAGCAGCCCCCAAAGCACAGATACGCAGTATTTT.

The chain uses TRBV6-5 and TRBJ1-1; TRBD1 matches at 8 bases. V shed 6 bases, J shed 8 bases, and the junction held 11 bases outside the gene matches. The germline gives CDR1 MNHEY, CDR2 SVGAGI. This CDR3 has 14 amino acids. CDR3: CASRSDREGLEAFF. The CDR3 DNA follows: TGTGCCAGCAGATCGGACAGGGAGGGTCTCGAAGCTTTCTTT.

This chain uses TRBV2 with TRBJ1-6, with 10 bases aligning to TRBD1. The V and J ends lost 6 bases and 8 bases, in that order; junction bases with no gene match: 4. There are 14 residues in the CDR3. Per germline, CDR1 SNHLY and CDR2 FYNNEI. CDR3 sequence: CASSAGTGDSPLHF. CDR3 DNA: TGTGCCAGCAGCGCCGGGACAGGGGATTCACCCCTCCACTTT.

The chain couples TRBV7-9 to TRBJ2-3; no definite D call. V lost 0 bases, J lost 0 bases, and 10 bases lay in between. CDR1 is SEHNR and CDR2 is FQNEAQ in the germline V gene (reference sequence). The CDR3 runs to 16 residues. The CDR3 region has the DNA TGTGCCAGCAGCTTAGCGGAGATTCCTAGCACAGATACGCAGTATTTT. Its translation is CASSLAEIPSTDTQYF.

The count of this clone is one. The rearrangement joins TRBV11-2 to TRBJ2-7, with 11 bases identical to TRBD2. This CDR3 is 15 amino acids long. V gave up 1 base and J gave up 2 bases; unmatched junction bases: 1. The germline V gene has CDR1 SGHAT and CDR2 FQNNGV. The CDR3 DNA sequence: TGTGCCAGCAGCTTAGCGACTAGCGGGACCTACGAGCAGTACTTC. Its protein product is CASSLATSGTYEQYF.

The chain employs TRBV7-3 and TRBJ2-1; 12 bases agree with TRBD2. Germline CDR1 reads SGHTA; CDR2 reads FQGTGA. J gave up 5 bases and V 4 bases, and 9 bases lay outside the gene matches. This CDR3 comprises 17 residues. The CDR3 nucleotides read TGTGCCAGCAGCTCTTCACCTCTAGCGGGGGGGAACAATGAGCAGTTCTTC. Translating it yields CASSSSPLAGGNNEQFF.

This sequence joins TRBV6-1 and TRBJ2-4; 13 bases line up with TRBD2. From germline, CDR1 is MNHNS and CDR2 SASEGT. The CDR3 loop spans 18 amino acids. V shed 4 bases and J 8 bases; nucleotides not matched to a gene: 14. Here the CDR3 reads CASSGFAPLAGGPDIQYF. The CDR3 DNA reads TGTGCCAGCAGTGGATTCGCCCCACTAGCGGGAGGGCCTGACATTCAGTACTTC.

The V and J genes are TRBV7-8 and TRBJ2-5, with D maybe TRBD2 (5 bases). The J call may not be correct, given that the DNA end is closer to TRBJ2-7. This CDR3 is built from 12 residues. The germline CDR1 and CDR2 sequences are SGHVS and FQNEAQ. The CDR3 coding sequence is TGTGCCAGCGGGAGTGGAGTATACGAGCAGTACTTC. Encoded protein: CASGSGVYEQYF.

The rearrangement links TRBV27 to TRBJ1-1; no reliable D call. The V end was cut by 4 bases, the J end by 5 bases, with 17 bases between. Germline lookup yields CDR1 MNHEY and CDR2 SMNVEV (reference sequence). This CDR3 is built from 15 residues. This CDR3 is CASSSLQAPGTEAFF. In nucleotides, the CDR3 is TGTGCCAGCAGTTCCCTTCAAGCTCCGGGGACTGAAGCTTTCTTT.

Here the CDR3 reads CASSLIPGIGELFF. The DNA of the CDR3 is TGTGCCAGCAGCCTAATTCCAGGGATCGGGGAGCTGTTTTTT. The gene calls are TRBV14 and TRBJ2-2; maybe TRBD1 (5 bases). Germline CDR1 and CDR2: SGHDN and FVKESK. CDR3 size: 14 residues. Trimming removed 4 bases at V and 7 bases at J, with 13 bases between.

This clone has only one observation. The rearrangement links TRBV6-4 to TRBJ1-2; TRBD1 matches at 9 bases. The trim removed 5 bases at V and 8 bases at J, leaving 9 bases unmatched. The V gene's germline CDR1 is MRHNA and CDR2 SNTAGT. The CDR3 runs 14 residues. CDR3 DNA sequence: TGTGCCAGCAGTTCAACCGGGACAGGGTCCGGCTACACCTTC. It yields the protein CASSSTGTGSGYTF.

This sequence joins TRBV4-2 and TRBJ2-7, with 10 bases aligning to TRBD2. This CDR3 spans 16 amino acids. The V and J ends lost 1 base and 2 bases, in that order; junction bases with no gene match: 5. The germline V gene encodes CDR1 LGHNA and CDR2 YNFKEQ. Here the CDR3 reads CASSQAVLAGPYEQYF. DNA of the CDR3: TGTGCCAGCAGCCAAGCCGTACTAGCGGGGCCCTACGAGCAGTACTTC.

The chain couples TRBV5-1 to TRBJ2-6; 12 nucleotides agree with TRBD2. CDR1 is SGHRS and CDR2 is YFSETQ in the germline V gene. This CDR3 spans 18 amino acids. Losses at the gene ends were 3 bases for V and 2 bases for J; bases not matched to a gene: 6. CDR3 bases: TGCGCCAGCAGCTCAACGGGACTAGCGGGTACTGGGGCCAACGTCCTGACTTTC. This gives the protein CASSSTGLAGTGANVLTF. The whole variable domain, filled in from reference TRBV5-1 and TRBJ2-6, reads KAGVTQTPRYLIKTRGQQVTLSCSPISGHRSVSWYQQTPGQGLQFLFEYFSETQRNKGNFPGRFSGRQFSNSRSEMNVSTLELGDSALYLCASSSTGLAGTGANVLTFGAGSRLTVL.

The V gene is TRBV18, the J gene TRBJ2-7; tentatively, D is TRBD2 (5 bases). The CDR3 covers 13 residues. CDR1 and CDR2 from the germline V gene are KGHSH and LQKENI. V lost 2 bases and J lost 6, with 11 bases in between. The CDR3 sequence: CASSPWELGEQYF. CDR3 nucleotides: TGTGCCAGCTCACCATGGGAGCTAGGCGAGCAGTACTTC.

V is TRBV5-1 and J is TRBJ2-7, with TRBD2 identical over 7 bases. The CDR3 sequence is 15 residues long. Looked up from germline, CDR1 is SGHRS and CDR2 is YFSETQ. Trimming cost V 1 base and J 2 bases; bases outside gene matches: 6. This chain's CDR3 is CASSLYGGIPYEQYF. CDR3 DNA sequence: TGCGCCAGCAGCTTGTACGGGGGGATCCCCTACGAGCAGTACTTC.